These 19 T cell receptor beta chains share one sample of origin, sequenced in a study of T-cell reconstitution after alpha-beta-depleted transplantation in children. Unique molecular identifiers were used to barcode this TCRbeta library. TCRdb passed the PCR reads through MiXCR, listing each CDR3 protein once. The data show hundreds of thousands of distinct CDR3 sequences, with 15% to 20% seen just once and roughly 40% held by the top ten. Sequencing used PBMCs, mostly from graft donor cells, obtained 360 days after TCRalphabeta/CD19-depleted stem cell transplant. Receptors were obtained from a male patient between 2 and 10 years old who had a stem cell transplant for acute lymphoblastic leukemia, so the T cells may come from the graft donor.

V usage is TRBV27 and J usage is TRBJ2-1; the D gene is possibly TRBD2 (6 bases). V was clipped by 5 bases and J by 15 bases, with 20 bases between them. The CDR3 runs 13 residues. CDR1 is MNHEY and CDR2 is SMNVEV in the germline V gene (reference sequence). CDR3 sequence: CASSAGTPNGRFF. CDR3 DNA sequence: TGTGCCAGCAGTGCCGGGACTCCCAATGGCCGGTTCTTC.

This clonotype was recorded a few times. The V call is TRBV29-1, the J call TRBJ1-1; 8 positions match TRBD1. Germline-derived CDR1 and CDR2 are SQVTM and ANQGSEA. The CDR3 contains 14 residues. With V trimmed by 5 bases and J by 3 bases, 8 bases remained unmatched. CDR3 residues: CSVYQGAGDTEAFF. In DNA form, the CDR3 reads TGCAGCGTTTATCAGGGGGCTGGGGACACTGAAGCTTTCTTT.

There are a few counts of this clonotype. The V and J genes are TRBV20-1 and TRBJ2-7, with a possible D match to TRBD1 (5 bases). CDR1 and CDR2 from the germline V gene are DFQATT and SNEGSKA (reference sequence). Trimming removed 4 bases from V and 3 bases from J, with 13 bases in between. The CDR3 consists of 13 residues. This chain's CDR3 is CSAIDDDSYEQYF. For the CDR3, the DNA is TGCAGTGCTATCGACGATGACAGCTACGAGCAGTACTTC.

This clonotype was found a few times. The chain employs TRBV5-1 and TRBJ2-3; 9 bases line up with TRBD1. V was clipped by 5 bases and J by 3 bases; unmatched bases: 4. This CDR3 contains 14 residues. CDR1 SGHRS and CDR2 YFSETQ come from the germline V gene. The CDR3 here is CASRTTGGTDTQYF. The DNA for the CDR3 is TGCGCCAGCAGGACGACAGGGGGGACAGATACGCAGTATTTT.

This chain joins TRBV27 and TRBJ1-4; D is undetermined. Trimming shortened V by 4 bases and J by 2 bases, and 17 bases separated the two germline ends. The CDR3 is 17 residues long. The germline V gene encodes CDR1 MNHEY and CDR2 SMNVEV (reference sequence). The CDR3 loop is CASSSTPPGSTNEKLFF. The DNA for the CDR3 is TGTGCCAGCAGTTCGACCCCCCCGGGTTCCACTAATGAAAAACTGTTTTTT.

The J gene is TRBJ1-5, the V gene TRBV12-2; TRBD1, as called in the table, went unchecked against the DNA. TRBV12-2 is described as a pseudogene. The CDR3 is 18 residues long. The CDR3 loop is CASRLAPLRTGGFQPQHF. CDR3 DNA sequence: TGTGCAAGTCGCTTAGCCCCCCTACGGACAGGGGGCTTCCAGCCCCAGCATTTT.

Only a few counts were recorded for this clonotype. The chain has TRBV20-1 and TRBJ2-3; TRBD2 matches 8 bases. V was pared by 0 bases and J by 3 bases, with 17 bases of the junction left unmatched. Germline values: CDR1 DFQATT, CDR2 SNEGSKA (reference sequence). The CDR3 covers 19 residues. CDR3 DNA sequence: TGCAGTGCTAGAGATTGGGCGTTAGCGGGATTCGGCCATACAGATACGCAGTATTTT. This encodes CSARDWALAGFGHTDTQYF.

This clonotype came up many times. CDR3 region: CASSPYGGRELFF. The CDR3 nucleotides read TGTGCCAGCAGTCCCTACGGAGGCAGGGAGCTGTTTTTT. The chain combines TRBV12-3 or TRBV12-4 with TRBJ2-2, with D possibly being TRBD2 (5 bases). CDR3 length: 13 amino acids. V was clipped by 5 bases and J by 9 bases, with 13 bases between them.

This clonotype has only a few counts. The chain has TRBV28 and TRBJ2-5; TRBD1 matches 9 bases. CDR3 length: 13 residues. The V and J ends lost 5 bases and 6 bases, in that order; junction bases with no gene match: 4. The germline V gene encodes CDR1 MDHEN and CDR2 SYDVKM. Here the CDR3 DNA reads TGTGCCAGCAGTGCACAGGGGGCGAAGACCCAGTACTTC. Its translation is CASSAQGAKTQYF.

Many counts were recorded for this clonotype. The CDR3 DNA follows: TGCAGTGCTAGGGCTAGCGGGCCCGACTACGAGCAGTACTTC. It codes for CSARASGPDYEQYF. The chain couples TRBV20-1 to TRBJ2-7; 8 nucleotides align to TRBD2. Germline V gene sequence: CDR1 DFQATT, CDR2 SNEGSKA (reference sequence). Unmatched junction bases numbered 7, after V lost 3 bases and J lost 3 bases. The CDR3 spans 14 residues.

The rearrangement joins TRBV20-1 to TRBJ1-2; 10 nucleotides agree with TRBD1. The CDR3 totals 15 residues. Germline values: CDR1 DFQATT, CDR2 SNEGSKA (reference sequence). V lost 5 bases to trimming and J lost 4 bases; unmatched junction nucleotides: 10. CDR3 sequence (DNA): TGCAGTGCTGCGCGACAGGGGGCGATTAGCTATGGCTACACCTTC. Protein sequence: CSAARQGAISYGYTF.

The chain recombines TRBV7-9 with TRBJ2-3; D remains ambiguous. The length of the CDR3 is 14 residues. Germline V gene data show CDR1 as SEHNR and CDR2 as FQNEAQ (reference sequence). V was trimmed by 4 bases and J by 1 base, leaving 9 bases between them. CDR3 coding DNA: TGTGCCAGCAGCTCTCGAGTGGGCACAGATACGCAGTATTTT. Amino acid sequence: CASSSRVGTDTQYF. Looking up the rest from reference TRBV7-9 and TRBJ2-3 gives the full variable domain: DTGVSQNPRHKITKRGQNVTFRCDPISEHNRLYWYRQTLGQGPEFLTYFQNEAQLEKSRLLSDRFSAERPKGSFSTLEIQRTEQGDSAMYLCASSSRVGTDTQYFGPGTRLTVL.

This clonotype was seen a few times. The chain couples TRBV12-3 or TRBV12-4 to TRBJ2-7, with D perhaps TRBD1 or TRBD2 (5 bases each). V was pared by 11 bases and J by 0 bases, with 20 bases between. The CDR3 loop spans 15 amino acids. CDR3 nucleotides: TGTGCCGGTCAGGGTGAGGGCTACAGCTCCTACGAGCAGTACTTC. This gives the protein CAGQGEGYSSYEQYF.

This clonotype was seen many times. The chain recombines TRBV29-1 with TRBJ2-5; D is ambiguous. Germline V gene sequence: CDR1 SQVTM, CDR2 ANQGSEA. The length of the CDR3 is 10 residues. V was shortened by 4 bases and J by 7 bases, with 7 bases between the two germline ends. CDR3 sequence: CSVGSGTQYF. CDR3 DNA: TGCAGCGTTGGATCTGGGACCCAGTACTTC.

The gene calls are TRBV5-1 and TRBJ2-7, with unresolved D. V was cut by 5 bases and J by 5 bases, with 14 bases left in between. The CDR3 runs to 13 residues. Germline V gene data show CDR1 as SGHRS and CDR2 as YFSETQ. The CDR3 region has the DNA TGCGCCAGCAGGACATCCCCTGGTAACGAGCAGTACTTC. Its protein product is CASRTSPGNEQYF.

This chain uses TRBV30 with TRBJ2-1, with D uncertain. V lost 3 bases, J lost 1 base, and 7 bases lay in between. Germline CDR1 GTSNPN, CDR2 SVGIG (reference sequence). The length of the CDR3 is 13 residues. The CDR3 nucleotides read TGTGCCTGGAGGGCCAAGTCCTACAATGAGCAGTTCTTC. It codes for CAWRAKSYNEQFF.

This clonotype occurred a few times. The V and J genes are TRBV5-1 and TRBJ2-7; tentatively, D is TRBD1 or TRBD2 (5 bases each). CDR1 and CDR2 from the germline V gene are SGHRS and YFSETQ. This CDR3 is 15 amino acids long. Trimming removed 3 bases from V and 4 bases from J, with 17 bases in between. The CDR3 DNA reads as TGCGCCAGCAGCTCTAGCACGAGGGGCCTTTACGAGCAGTACTTC. Translating it yields CASSSSTRGLYEQYF.

Only a few counts were recorded for this clonotype. The chain recombines TRBV28 with TRBJ2-7; 8 nucleotides agree with TRBD2. This CDR3 contains 15 residues. From germline, CDR1 is MDHEN and CDR2 SYDVKM. The ends lost 6 bases at V and 2 bases at J; junction bases unmatched: 9. The CDR3 spells CASSGWGGGTYEQYF. CDR3 bases: TGTGCCAGCAGCGGTTGGGGCGGGGGGACCTACGAGCAGTACTTC. The full variable domain, in which reference TRBV28 and TRBJ2-7 provide the parts outside the CDR3, is DVKVTQSSRYLVKRTGEKVFLECVQDMDHENMFWYRQDPGLGLRLIYFSYDVKMKEKGDIPEGYSVSREKKERFSLILESASTNQTSMYLCASSGWGGGTYEQYFGPGTRLTVT.

V and J are TRBV7-3 and TRBJ2-7, with unresolved D. The ends were cut back, 5 bases at V and 2 bases at J, with 13 bases in the middle. Germline V lookup: CDR1 SGHTA, CDR2 FQGTGA. The CDR3 runs 14 residues. For the CDR3, the DNA is TGTGCCAGCAGCCCCTCTCACGGCCCCTACGAGCAGTACTTC. Translating gives CASSPSHGPYEQYF.